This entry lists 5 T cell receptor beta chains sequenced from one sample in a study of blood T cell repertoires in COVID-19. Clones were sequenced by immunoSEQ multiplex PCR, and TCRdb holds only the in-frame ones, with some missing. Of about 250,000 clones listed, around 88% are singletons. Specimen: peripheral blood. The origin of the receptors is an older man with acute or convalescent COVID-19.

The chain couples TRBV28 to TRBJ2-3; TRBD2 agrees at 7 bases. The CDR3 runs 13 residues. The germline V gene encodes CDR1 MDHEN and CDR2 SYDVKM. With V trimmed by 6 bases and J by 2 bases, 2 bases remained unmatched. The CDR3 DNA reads TGTGCCAGCAGCCGGGACTACACAGATACGCAGTATTTT. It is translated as CASSRDYTDTQYF.

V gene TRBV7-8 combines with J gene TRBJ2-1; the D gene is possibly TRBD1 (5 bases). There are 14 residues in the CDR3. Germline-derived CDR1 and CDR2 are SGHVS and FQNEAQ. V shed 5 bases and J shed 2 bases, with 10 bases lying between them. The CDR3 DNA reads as TGTGCCAGCAGCCGAGACAGCACCTACAATGAGCAGTTCTTC. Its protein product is CASSRDSTYNEQFF. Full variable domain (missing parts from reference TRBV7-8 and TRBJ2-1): GAGVSQSPRYKVAKRGQDVALRCDPISGHVSLFWYQQALGQGPEFLTYFQNEAQLDKSGLPSDRFFAERPEGSVSTLKIQRTQQEDSAVYLCASSRDSTYNEQFFGPGTRLTVL.

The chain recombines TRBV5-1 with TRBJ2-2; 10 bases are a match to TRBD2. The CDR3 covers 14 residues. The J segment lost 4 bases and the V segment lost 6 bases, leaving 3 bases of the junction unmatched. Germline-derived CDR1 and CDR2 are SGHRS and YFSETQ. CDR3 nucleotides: TGCGCCAGCAACGTAGCGGGGGGCACCGGGGAGCTGTTTTTT. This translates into CASNVAGGTGELFF. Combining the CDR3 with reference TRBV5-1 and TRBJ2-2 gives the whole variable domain KAGVTQTPRYLIKTRGQQVTLSCSPISGHRSVSWYQQTPGQGLQFLFEYFSETQRNKGNFPGRFSGRQFSNSRSEMNVSTLELGDSALYLCASNVAGGTGELFFGEGSRLTVL.

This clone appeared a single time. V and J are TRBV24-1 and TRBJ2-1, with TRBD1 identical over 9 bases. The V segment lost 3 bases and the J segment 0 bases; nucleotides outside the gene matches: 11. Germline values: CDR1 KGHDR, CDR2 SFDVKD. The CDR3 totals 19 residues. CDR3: CATSDQSPGTGSSYNEQFF. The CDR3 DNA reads TGTGCCACCAGTGATCAAAGTCCCGGGACAGGGAGCTCCTACAATGAGCAGTTCTTC.

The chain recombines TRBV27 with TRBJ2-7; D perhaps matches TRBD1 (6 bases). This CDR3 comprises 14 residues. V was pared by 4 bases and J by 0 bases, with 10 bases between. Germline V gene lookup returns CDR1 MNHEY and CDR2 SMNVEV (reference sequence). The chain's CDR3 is CASSSRTASYEQYF. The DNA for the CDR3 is TGTGCCAGCAGTTCCCGGACAGCCTCCTACGAGCAGTACTTC.